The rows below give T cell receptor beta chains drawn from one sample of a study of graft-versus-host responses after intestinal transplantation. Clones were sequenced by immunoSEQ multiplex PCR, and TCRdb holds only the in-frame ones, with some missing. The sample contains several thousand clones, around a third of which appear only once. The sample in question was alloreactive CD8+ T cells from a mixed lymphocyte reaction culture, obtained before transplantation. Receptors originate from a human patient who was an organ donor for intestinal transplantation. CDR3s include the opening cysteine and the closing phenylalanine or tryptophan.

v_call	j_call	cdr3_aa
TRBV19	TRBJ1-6	CASSIWDTNSPLHF
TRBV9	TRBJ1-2	CASSVEGTGYGYTF
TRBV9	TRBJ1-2	CASSGSAIIYGYTF
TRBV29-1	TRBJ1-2	CSVTSGLGGFTF
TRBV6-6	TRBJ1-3	CASSYSATGPGNTIYF
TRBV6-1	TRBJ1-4	CASSAPGQGNEKLFF
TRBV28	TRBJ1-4	CASSLSWPQGGLFF
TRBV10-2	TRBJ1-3	CATSDSGNTIYF
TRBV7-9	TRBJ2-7	CASSPMQGYPSSYEQYF
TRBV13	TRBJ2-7	CASSQRGLAGVEQYF
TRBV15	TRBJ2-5	CATSRATLGIAVYLGETQYF
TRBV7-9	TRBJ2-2	CASAKAGAGTGELFF
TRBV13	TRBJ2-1	CASSSPTGINEQFF
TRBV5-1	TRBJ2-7	CASSSWTGGISYEQYF
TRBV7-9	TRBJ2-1	CASRPLEREEFF